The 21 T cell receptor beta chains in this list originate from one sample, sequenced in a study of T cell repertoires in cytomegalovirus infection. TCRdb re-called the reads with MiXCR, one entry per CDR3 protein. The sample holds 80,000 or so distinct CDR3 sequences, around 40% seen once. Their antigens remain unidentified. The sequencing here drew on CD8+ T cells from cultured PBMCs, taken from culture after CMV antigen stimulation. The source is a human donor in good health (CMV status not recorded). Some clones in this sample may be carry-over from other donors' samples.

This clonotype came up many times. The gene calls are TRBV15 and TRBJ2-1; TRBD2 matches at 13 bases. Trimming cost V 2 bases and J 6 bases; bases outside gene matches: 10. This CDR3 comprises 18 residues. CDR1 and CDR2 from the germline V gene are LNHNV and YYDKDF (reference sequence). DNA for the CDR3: TGTGCCACCAGCAGAACACTAGCGGGGGGGGCTCCTTTCAATGAGCAGTTCTTC. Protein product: CATSRTLAGGAPFNEQFF.

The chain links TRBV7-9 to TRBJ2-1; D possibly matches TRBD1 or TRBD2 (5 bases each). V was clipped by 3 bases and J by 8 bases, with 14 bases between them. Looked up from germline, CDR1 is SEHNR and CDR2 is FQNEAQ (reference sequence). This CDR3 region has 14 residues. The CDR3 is CASSLGVGFDEQFF. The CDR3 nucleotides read TGTGCCAGCAGCTTGGGGGTGGGTTTCGATGAGCAGTTCTTC. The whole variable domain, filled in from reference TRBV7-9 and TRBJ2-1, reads DTGVSQNPRHKITKRGQNVTFRCDPISEHNRLYWYRQTLGQGPEFLTYFQNEAQLEKSRLLSDRFSAERPKGSFSTLEIQRTEQGDSAMYLCASSLGVGFDEQFFGPGTRLTVL.

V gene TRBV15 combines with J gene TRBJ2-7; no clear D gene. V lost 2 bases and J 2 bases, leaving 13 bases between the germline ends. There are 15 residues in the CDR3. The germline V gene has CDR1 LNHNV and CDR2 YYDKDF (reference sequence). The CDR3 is CATSRIGRGAYEQYF. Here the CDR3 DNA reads TGTGCCACCAGCAGAATCGGACGAGGCGCCTACGAGCAGTACTTC.

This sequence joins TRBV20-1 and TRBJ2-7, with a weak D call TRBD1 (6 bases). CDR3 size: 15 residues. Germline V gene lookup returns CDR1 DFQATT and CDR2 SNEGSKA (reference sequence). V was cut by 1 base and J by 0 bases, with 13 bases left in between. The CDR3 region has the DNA TGCAGTGCTAGAGTACAGGGTTTCAGCTCCTACGAGCAGTACTTC. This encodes CSARVQGFSSYEQYF.

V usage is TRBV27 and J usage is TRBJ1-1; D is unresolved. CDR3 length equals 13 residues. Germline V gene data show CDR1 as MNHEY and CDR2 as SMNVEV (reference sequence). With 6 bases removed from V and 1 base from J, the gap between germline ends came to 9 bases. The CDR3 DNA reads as TGTGCCAGCAGAGTAAGTGGGAACACTGAAGCTTTCTTT. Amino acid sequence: CASRVSGNTEAFF.

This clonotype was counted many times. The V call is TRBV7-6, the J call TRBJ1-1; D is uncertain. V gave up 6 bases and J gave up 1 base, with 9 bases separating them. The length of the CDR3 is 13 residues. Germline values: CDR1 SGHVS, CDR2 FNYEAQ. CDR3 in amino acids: CASRPLKNTEAFF. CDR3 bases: TGTGCCAGCAGACCACTGAAGAACACTGAAGCTTTCTTT.

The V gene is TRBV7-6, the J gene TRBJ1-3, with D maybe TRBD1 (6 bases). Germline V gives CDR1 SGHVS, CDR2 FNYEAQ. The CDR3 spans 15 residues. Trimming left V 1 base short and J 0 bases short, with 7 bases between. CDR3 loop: CASSLEGGSGNTIYF. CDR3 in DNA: TGTGCCAGCAGCTTAGAAGGGGGCTCTGGAAACACCATATATTTT.

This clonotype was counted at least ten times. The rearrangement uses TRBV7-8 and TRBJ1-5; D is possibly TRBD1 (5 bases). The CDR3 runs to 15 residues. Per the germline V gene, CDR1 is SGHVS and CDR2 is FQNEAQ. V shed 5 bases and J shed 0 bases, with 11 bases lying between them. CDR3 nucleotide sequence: TGTGCCAGCAGCCCCGGGGGAGATAGCAATCAGCCCCAGCATTTT. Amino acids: CASSPGGDSNQPQHF.

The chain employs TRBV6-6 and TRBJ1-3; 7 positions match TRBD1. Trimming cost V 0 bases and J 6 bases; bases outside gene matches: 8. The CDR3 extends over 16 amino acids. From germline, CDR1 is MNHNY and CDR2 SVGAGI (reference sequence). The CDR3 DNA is TGTGCCAGCAGTTACTCGAGGAGGGGGCTCGAAAACACCATATATTTT. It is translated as CASSYSRRGLENTIYF.

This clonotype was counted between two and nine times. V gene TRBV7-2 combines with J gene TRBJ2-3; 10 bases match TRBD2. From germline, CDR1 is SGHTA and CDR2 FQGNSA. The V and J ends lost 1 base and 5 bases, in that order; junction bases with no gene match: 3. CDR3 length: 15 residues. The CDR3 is CASSLVSSGGDTQYF. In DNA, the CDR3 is TGTGCCAGCAGCTTAGTATCTAGCGGGGGAGATACGCAGTATTTT.

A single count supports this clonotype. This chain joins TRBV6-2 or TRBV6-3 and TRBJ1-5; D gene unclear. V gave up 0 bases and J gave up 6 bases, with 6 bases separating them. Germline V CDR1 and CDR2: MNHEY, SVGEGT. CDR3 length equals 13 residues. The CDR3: CASSYSPVQPQHF. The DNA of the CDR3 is TGTGCCAGCAGTTACTCGCCCGTTCAGCCCCAGCATTTT.

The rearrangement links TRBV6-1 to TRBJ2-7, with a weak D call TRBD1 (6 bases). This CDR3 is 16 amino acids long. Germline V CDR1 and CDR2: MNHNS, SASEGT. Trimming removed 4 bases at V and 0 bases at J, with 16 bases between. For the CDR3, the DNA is TGTGCCAGCAGTGCTTGGGCCCAGGGGAGCTCCTACGAGCAGTACTTC. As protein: CASSAWAQGSSYEQYF.

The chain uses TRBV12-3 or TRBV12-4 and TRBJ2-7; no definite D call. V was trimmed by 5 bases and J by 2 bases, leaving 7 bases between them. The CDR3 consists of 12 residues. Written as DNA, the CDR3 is TGTGCCAGCAGTCCTCAACCCTACGAGCAGTACTTC. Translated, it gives CASSPQPYEQYF.

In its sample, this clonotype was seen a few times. As DNA, the CDR3 is TGTGCCAGCAGCCCACGACAGGATCAGACCTACAATGAGCAGTTCTTC. As protein: CASSPRQDQTYNEQFF. The V call is TRBV7-4, the J call TRBJ2-1; possible D gene TRBD1, 6 bases. This CDR3 contains 16 residues. Trimming cost V 5 bases and J 2 bases, with 16 bases left between them. Germline-derived CDR1 and CDR2 are SGHVT and SQSDAQ.

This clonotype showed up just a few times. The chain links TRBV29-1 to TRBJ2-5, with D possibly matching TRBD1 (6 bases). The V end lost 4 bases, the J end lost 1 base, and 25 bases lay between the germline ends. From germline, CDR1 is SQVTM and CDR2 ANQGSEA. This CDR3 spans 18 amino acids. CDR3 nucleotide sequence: TGCAGCGTTGTGGCAGGGGCTTATGGTGGGGCCATCCAAGAGACCCAGTACTTC. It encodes CSVVAGAYGGAIQETQYF.

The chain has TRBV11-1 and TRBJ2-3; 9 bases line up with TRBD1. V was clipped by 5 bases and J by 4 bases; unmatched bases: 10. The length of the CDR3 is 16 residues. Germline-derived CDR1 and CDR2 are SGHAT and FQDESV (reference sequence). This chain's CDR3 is CASSPLDRGPADTQYF. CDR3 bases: TGTGCCAGCAGCCCTTTGGACAGGGGCCCGGCAGATACGCAGTATTTT.

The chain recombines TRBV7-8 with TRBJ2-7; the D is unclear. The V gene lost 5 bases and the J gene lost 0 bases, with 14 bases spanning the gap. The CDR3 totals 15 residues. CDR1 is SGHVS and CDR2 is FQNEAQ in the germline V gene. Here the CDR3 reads CASSPMNGNSYEQYF. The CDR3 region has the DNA TGTGCCAGCAGCCCCATGAACGGAAACTCCTACGAGCAGTACTTC. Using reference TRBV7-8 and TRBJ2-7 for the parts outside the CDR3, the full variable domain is GAGVSQSPRYKVAKRGQDVALRCDPISGHVSLFWYQQALGQGPEFLTYFQNEAQLDKSGLPSDRFFAERPEGSVSTLKIQRTQQEDSAVYLCASSPMNGNSYEQYFGPGTRLTVT.

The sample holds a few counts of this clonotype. In DNA, the CDR3 is TGTGCCACCTACGGACAGCCGGGGGAGCAGTACTTC. Protein sequence: CATYGQPGEQYF. This rearrangement joins TRBV7-4 to TRBJ2-7, with a tentative D call TRBD1 (6 bases). The CDR3 totals 12 residues. CDR1 and CDR2 from the germline V gene are SGHVT and SQSDAQ. Trimming took off 10 bases at V and 7 bases at J, with 17 bases between the two ends.

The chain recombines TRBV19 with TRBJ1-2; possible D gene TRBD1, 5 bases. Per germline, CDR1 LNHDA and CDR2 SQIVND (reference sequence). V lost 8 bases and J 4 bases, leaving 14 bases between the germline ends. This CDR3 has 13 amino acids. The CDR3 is CASLQGAVYGYTF. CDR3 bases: TGTGCCAGTCTCCAGGGCGCTGTCTATGGCTACACCTTC.

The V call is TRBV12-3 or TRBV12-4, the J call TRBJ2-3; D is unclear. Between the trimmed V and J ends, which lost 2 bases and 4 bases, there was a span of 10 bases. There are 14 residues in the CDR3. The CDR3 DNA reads TGTGCCAGCAGTTTACGGGCAGGCGCAGATACGCAGTATTTT. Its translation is CASSLRAGADTQYF.

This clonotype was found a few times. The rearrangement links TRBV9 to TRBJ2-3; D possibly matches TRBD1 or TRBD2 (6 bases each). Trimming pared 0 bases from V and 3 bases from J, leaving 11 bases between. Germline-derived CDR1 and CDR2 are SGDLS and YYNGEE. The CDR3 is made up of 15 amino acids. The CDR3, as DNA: TGTGCCAGCAGCGTAGCTCAGGGGAGGACAGATACGCAGTATTTT. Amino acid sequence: CASSVAQGRTDTQYF.